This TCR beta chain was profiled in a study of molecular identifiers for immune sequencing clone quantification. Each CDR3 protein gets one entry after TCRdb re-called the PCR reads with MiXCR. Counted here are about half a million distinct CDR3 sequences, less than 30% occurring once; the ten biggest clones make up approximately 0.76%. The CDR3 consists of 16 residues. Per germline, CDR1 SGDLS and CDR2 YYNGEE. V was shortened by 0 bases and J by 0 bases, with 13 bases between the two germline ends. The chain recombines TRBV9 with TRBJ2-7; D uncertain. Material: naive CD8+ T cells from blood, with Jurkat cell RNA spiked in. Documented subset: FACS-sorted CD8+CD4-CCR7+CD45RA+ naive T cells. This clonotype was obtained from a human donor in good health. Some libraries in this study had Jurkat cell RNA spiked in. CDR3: CASSVVGKPNSYEQYF. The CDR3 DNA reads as TGTGCCAGCAGCGTAGTAGGGAAGCCCAACTCCTACGAGCAGTACTTC. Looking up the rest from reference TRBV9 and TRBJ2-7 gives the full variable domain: DSGVTQTPKHLITATGQRVTLRCSPRSGDLSVYWYQQSLDQGLQFLIQYYNGEERAKGNILERFSAQQFPDLHSELNLSSLELGDSALYFCASSVVGKPNSYEQYFGPGTRLTVT.